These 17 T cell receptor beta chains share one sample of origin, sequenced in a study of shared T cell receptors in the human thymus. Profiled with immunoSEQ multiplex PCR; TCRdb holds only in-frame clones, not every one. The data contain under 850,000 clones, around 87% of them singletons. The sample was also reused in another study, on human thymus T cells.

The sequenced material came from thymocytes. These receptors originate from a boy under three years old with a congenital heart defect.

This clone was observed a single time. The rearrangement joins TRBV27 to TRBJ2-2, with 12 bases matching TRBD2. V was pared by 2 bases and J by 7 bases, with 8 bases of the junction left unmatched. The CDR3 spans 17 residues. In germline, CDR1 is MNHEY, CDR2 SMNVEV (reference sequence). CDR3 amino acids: CASSLNRLGLAGGELFF. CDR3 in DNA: TGTGCCAGCAGTTTAAACAGGCTGGGACTAGCGGGCGGGGAGCTGTTTTTT.

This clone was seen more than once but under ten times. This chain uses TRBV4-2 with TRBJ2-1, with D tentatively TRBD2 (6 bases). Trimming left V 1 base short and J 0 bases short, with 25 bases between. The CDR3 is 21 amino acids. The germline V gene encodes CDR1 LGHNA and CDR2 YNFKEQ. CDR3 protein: CASSQAPSRESPRSSYNEQFF. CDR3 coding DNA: TGTGCCAGCAGCCAAGCCCCCTCCCGGGAGAGCCCCCGCAGCTCCTACAATGAGCAGTTCTTC.

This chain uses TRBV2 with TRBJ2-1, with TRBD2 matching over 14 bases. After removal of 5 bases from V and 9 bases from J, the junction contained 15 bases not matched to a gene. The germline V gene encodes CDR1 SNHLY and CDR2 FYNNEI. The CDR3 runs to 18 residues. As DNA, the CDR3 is TGTGCCAGCAGTTACGACCGCCGGACTAGCGGGAGGCACAGTGAGCAGTTCTTC. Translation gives CASSYDRRTSGRHSEQFF.

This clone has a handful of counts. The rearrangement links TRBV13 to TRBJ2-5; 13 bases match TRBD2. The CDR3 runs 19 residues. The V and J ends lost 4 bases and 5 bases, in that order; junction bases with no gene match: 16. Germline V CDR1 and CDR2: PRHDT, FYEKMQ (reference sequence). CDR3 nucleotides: TGTGCCAGCAGCTGGGGACTAGCGGGAAATCAGAACATGGGGGAGACCCAGTACTTC. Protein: CASSWGLAGNQNMGETQYF.

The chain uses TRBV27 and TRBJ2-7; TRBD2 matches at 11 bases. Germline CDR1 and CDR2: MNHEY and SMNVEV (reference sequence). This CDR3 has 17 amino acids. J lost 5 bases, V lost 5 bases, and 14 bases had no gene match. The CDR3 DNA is TGTGCCAGCAGTCCCTCACTTAGCGGGAGGGCCGTCCACGAGCAGTACTTC. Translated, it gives CASSPSLSGRAVHEQYF.

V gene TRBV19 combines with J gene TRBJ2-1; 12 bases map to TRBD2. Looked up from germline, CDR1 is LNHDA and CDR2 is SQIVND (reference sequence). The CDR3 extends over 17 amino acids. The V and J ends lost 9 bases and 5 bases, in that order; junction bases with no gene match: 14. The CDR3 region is CARKLLRGLAGNNEQFF. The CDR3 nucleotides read TGTGCCAGAAAACTCTTACGAGGACTAGCGGGGAACAATGAGCAGTTCTTC.

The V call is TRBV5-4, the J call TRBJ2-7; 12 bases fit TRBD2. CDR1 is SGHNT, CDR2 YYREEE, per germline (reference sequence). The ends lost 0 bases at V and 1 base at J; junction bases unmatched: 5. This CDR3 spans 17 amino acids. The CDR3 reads CASSLARTSGESYEQYF. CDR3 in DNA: TGTGCCAGCAGCTTGGCCCGGACTAGCGGGGAATCCTACGAGCAGTACTTC. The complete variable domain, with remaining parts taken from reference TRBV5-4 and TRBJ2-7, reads ETGVTQSPTHLIKTRGQQVTLRCSSQSGHNTVSWYQQALGQGPQFIFQYYREEENGRGNFPPRFSGLQFPNYSSELNVNALELDDSALYLCASSLARTSGESYEQYFGPGTRLTVT.

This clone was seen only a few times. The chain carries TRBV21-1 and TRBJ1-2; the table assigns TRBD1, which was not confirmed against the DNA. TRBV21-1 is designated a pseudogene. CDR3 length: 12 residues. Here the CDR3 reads CASKKGNYGYTF. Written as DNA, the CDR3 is TGTGCCAGCAAAAAGGGGAACTATGGCTACACCTTC.

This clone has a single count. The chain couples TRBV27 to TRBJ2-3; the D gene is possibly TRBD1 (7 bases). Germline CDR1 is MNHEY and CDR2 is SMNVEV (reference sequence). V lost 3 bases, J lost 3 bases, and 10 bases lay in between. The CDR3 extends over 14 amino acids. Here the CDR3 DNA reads TGTGCCAGCAGTTTCAGGGGGGAGACAGATACGCAGTATTTT. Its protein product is CASSFRGETDTQYF.

CDR3 DNA sequence: TGTGCCAGCAGCCAAGTACGGCTAGCGGGGGGCAATGAGCAGTTCTTC. It yields the protein CASSQVRLAGGNEQFF. This chain connects TRBV4-2 to TRBJ2-1, with 11 bases aligning to TRBD2. The junction had 5 bases not matched to a gene; V was cut back by 1 base and J by 6 bases. Germline V lookup: CDR1 LGHNA, CDR2 YNFKEQ. The CDR3 sequence is 16 residues long.

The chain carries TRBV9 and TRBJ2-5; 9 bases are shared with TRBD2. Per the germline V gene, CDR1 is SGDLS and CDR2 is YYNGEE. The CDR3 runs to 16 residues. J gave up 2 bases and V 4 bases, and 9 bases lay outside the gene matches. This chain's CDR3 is CASSPRREGVQETQYF. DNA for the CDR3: TGTGCCAGCAGCCCTCGGCGGGAGGGCGTACAAGAGACCCAGTACTTC.

DNA of the CDR3: TGTGCCAGCAGTAACCTCGGACAGGGCGGCTACACCTTC. As protein: CASSNLGQGGYTF. The chain links TRBV5-6 to TRBJ1-2; 8 nucleotides agree with TRBD1. Germline CDR1 SGHDT, CDR2 YYEEEE. The CDR3 contains 13 residues. Germline trimming cut 5 bases from V and 8 bases from J; bases unmatched to any gene: 8.

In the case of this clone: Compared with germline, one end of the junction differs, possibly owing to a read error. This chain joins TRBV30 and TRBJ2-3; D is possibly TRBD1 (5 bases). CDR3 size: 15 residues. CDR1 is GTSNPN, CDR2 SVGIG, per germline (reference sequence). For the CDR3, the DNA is TGTGCCTGGAGAGTCCGCCCCCCACCCACAGGTACGCAGTATTTT. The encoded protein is CAWRVRPPPTGTQYF.

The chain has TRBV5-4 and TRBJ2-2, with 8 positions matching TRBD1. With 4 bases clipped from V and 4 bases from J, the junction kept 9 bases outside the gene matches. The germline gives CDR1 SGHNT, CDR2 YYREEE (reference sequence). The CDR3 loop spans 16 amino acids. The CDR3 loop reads CASSGGGQGATGELFF. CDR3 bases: TGTGCCAGCAGCGGAGGGGGGCAGGGGGCCACCGGGGAGCTGTTTTTT.

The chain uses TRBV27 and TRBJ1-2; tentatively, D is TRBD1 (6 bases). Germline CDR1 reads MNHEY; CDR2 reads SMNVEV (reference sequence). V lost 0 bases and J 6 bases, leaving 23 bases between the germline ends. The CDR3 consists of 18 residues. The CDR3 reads CASSLSSRTEQGTDGYTF. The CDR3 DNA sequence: TGTGCCAGCAGTTTATCGTCGCGAACTGAACAGGGTACCGATGGCTACACCTTC.

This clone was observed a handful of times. The CDR3 DNA reads as TGCGCCAGCAGCCCATCGGGGTCTTTTCAGCCCCAGCATTTT. Its protein product is CASSPSGSFQPQHF. This rearrangement joins TRBV10-2 to TRBJ1-5; no clear D. The CDR3 is 14 amino acids. Germline V gives CDR1 WSHSY, CDR2 SAAADI. Trimming removed 6 bases at V and 6 bases at J, with 15 bases between.

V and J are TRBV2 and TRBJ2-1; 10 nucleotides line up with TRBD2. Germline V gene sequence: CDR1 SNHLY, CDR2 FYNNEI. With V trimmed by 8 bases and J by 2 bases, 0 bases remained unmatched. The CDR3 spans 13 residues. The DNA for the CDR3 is TGTGCCAGCGGACTAGCGGCCTACAATGAGCAGTTCTTC. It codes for CASGLAAYNEQFF.